This T cell receptor (beta chain) is from a study of cytotoxic CD8 clonotypes in ibrutinib-treated CLL. The overall study: The subjects consisted of about a dozen relapsed/refractory and fewer than 16 treatment-naive individuals, with around 17 IGHV unmutated. Once treatment had gone on for a median of approximately 11 months, range 6 to 36, response samples were drawn. Findings of the study overall: Baseline clonality, higher than in age-matched healthy donors, tracked circulating CD8+ T-cell counts. Samples from sustained-remission and progressing patients were taken at different times.

Using immunoSEQ multiplex PCR, the repertoire was profiled, and TCRdb retains in-frame clones only, with some absent. The repertoire holds about 310,000 clones, with around four fifths as singletons. Germline V gene lookup returns CDR1 LNHDA and CDR2 SQIVND (reference sequence). This CDR3 spans 19 amino acids. V lost 4 bases, J lost 6 bases, and 19 bases stayed unmatched. Note on this clone: Its antigen remains unknown.

This chain connects TRBV19 to TRBJ2-1; TRBD1 matches at 9 bases. Sequenced here: PBMCs, sampled before ibrutinib treatment. The sequence derives from a human donor with chronic lymphocytic leukemia. The CDR3 region has the DNA TGTGCCAGTAGTAGGGGACCGGGACAGGGTAAGGAAGTCGGCAATGAGCAGTTCTTC. The encoded protein is CASSRGPGQGKEVGNEQFF.